This entry lists 22 T cell receptor beta chains sequenced from one sample in a study of blood T cell repertoires in COVID-19 (dated by TCRdb to the early 2020s). Libraries were built with the immunoSEQ multiplex PCR assay. The clones in this table, taken by TCRdb from immuneACCESS, are in-frame only. Not every clone is retained; where verified, under half of the shortfall comes from an unresolved V gene, and the cause of the rest is unknown. In this sample the table shows about 430,000 clones, 80% to 90% of which occur a single time. Roughly 1.1% of the sample is held by the ten biggest clonotypes. The specimen sequenced was PBMCs or T cells enriched from blood (not recorded which). The receptors were gathered from a man aged 25-40 years who had recovered from COVID-19.

This clone was found a few times. CDR3 sequence (DNA): TGTGCCAGCAGTTCCCCGGACAGGGGCGACGAGCAGTACTTC. Its translation is CASSSPDRGDEQYF. The rearrangement uses TRBV28 and TRBJ2-7; 9 bases line up with TRBD1. Germline lookup yields CDR1 MDHEN and CDR2 SYDVKM. The CDR3 is 14 amino acids. Unmatched junction bases numbered 6, after V lost 4 bases and J lost 5 bases.

V gene TRBV27 combines with J gene TRBJ2-1; the match to TRBD2 covers 7 bases. Looked up from germline, CDR1 is MNHEY and CDR2 is SMNVEV (reference sequence). V lost 6 bases, J lost 0 bases, and 14 bases stayed unmatched. The length of the CDR3 is 18 residues. This CDR3 reads CASSTLLSGPNSYNEQFF. Here the CDR3 DNA reads TGTGCCAGCAGCACCCTCCTTAGCGGGCCTAACTCCTACAATGAGCAGTTCTTC.

This chain connects TRBV7-6 to TRBJ1-1, with 7 bases identical to TRBD1. The V gene's germline CDR1 is SGHVS and CDR2 FNYEAQ. The junction had 10 bases not matched to a gene; V was cut back by 5 bases and J by 4 bases. The CDR3 has 15 residues. In DNA form, the CDR3 reads TGTGCCAGCAGCCCTCAGACAGGGTGGAGCACTGAAGCTTTCTTT. This gives the protein CASSPQTGWSTEAFF.

The chain carries TRBV12-2 and TRBJ2-7; the table's D call of TRBD2 was not tested on the DNA. TRBV12-2 is a known pseudogene. The CDR3 spans 14 residues. CDR3 coding DNA: TGTGCAAGTCGGGGTAGGGCGGGCTCCTACGAGCAGTACTTC. It translates to CASRGRAGSYEQYF.

The chain has TRBV9 and TRBJ2-3, with 7 bases aligning to TRBD1. V was pared by 0 bases and J by 6 bases, with 10 bases of the junction left unmatched. Looked up from germline, CDR1 is SGDLS and CDR2 is YYNGEE. This CDR3 has 16 residues. DNA of the CDR3: TGTGCCAGCAGCGTAGGGGTAGCCCGAGGGGGCGATACGCAGTATTTT. This gives the protein CASSVGVARGGDTQYF.

V and J are TRBV30 and TRBJ2-3, with D perhaps matching TRBD1 (5 bases). The germline V gene encodes CDR1 GTSNPN and CDR2 SVGIG (reference sequence). This CDR3 spans 14 amino acids. V lost 8 bases to trimming and J lost 2 bases, with 17 bases between them. In DNA form, the CDR3 reads TGTGCCCAAGCGTCAGGGCACTCCACAGATACGCAGTATTTT. It yields the protein CAQASGHSTDTQYF.

This clone was detected once. The chain uses TRBV4-2 and TRBJ2-2; tentative D call: TRBD2 (5 bases). The CDR3 is 16 residues long. Trimming pared 4 bases from V and 7 bases from J, leaving 19 bases between. Germline V lookup: CDR1 LGHNA, CDR2 YNFKEQ. For the CDR3, the DNA is TGTGCCAGCAGCCTCCAAGCGAGGGAGTTTGTCGGGGAGCTGTTTTTT. Amino acid sequence: CASSLQAREFVGELFF.

The chain joins TRBV7-2 to TRBJ2-7, with 9 bases lining up with TRBD1. CDR1 SGHTA and CDR2 FQGNSA come from the germline V gene. V lost 8 bases to trimming and J lost 3 bases; unmatched junction nucleotides: 11. The CDR3 contains 15 residues. The CDR3 region is CASRNKGQGNYEQYF. CDR3 DNA: TGTGCCAGCCGAAATAAGGGACAGGGAAACTACGAGCAGTACTTC.

This clone was detected many times. The chain combines TRBV3-1 (or the pseudogene TRBV3-2) with TRBJ1-3, with D tentatively TRBD1 (5 bases). The CDR3 runs to 16 residues. Germline assignment: CDR1 LGHDT and CDR2 YNNKEL (reference sequence). Trimming pared 1 base from V and 6 bases from J, leaving 16 bases between. The DNA of the CDR3 is TGTGCCAGCAGCCAAGGGGGAGCAGGGAGGGAAAACACCATATATTTT. This codes for CASSQGGAGRENTIYF.

The chain carries TRBV2 and TRBJ1-4; D perhaps matches TRBD1 (6 bases). Looked up from germline, CDR1 is SNHLY and CDR2 is FYNNEI. There are 11 residues in the CDR3. Deletions cut 3 bases from V and 11 bases from J, with 7 bases between. The CDR3 protein is CASSDDRKLFF. The CDR3, as DNA: TGTGCCAGCAGTGACGACAGGAAACTGTTTTTT.

This chain connects TRBV7-3 to TRBJ2-4; TRBD2 might be the D (5 bases). Trimming left V 4 bases short and J 10 bases short, with 17 bases between. Germline CDR1 reads SGHTA; CDR2 reads FQGTGA. CDR3 size: 14 residues. CDR3 loop: CASSSRGDSNIQYF. The CDR3 DNA follows: TGTGCCAGCAGCTCCCGGGGAGATTCGAATATTCAGTACTTC. Together with reference TRBV7-3 and TRBJ2-4, the CDR3 gives the full variable domain: GAGVSQTPSNKVTEKGKYVELRCDPISGHTALYWYRQSLGQGPEFLIYFQGTGAADDSGLPNDRFFAVRPEGSVSTLKIQRTERGDSAVYLCASSSRGDSNIQYFGAGTRLSVL.

V and J are TRBV2 and TRBJ1-2, with TRBD1 as a possible D gene (6 bases). The V gene's germline CDR1 is SNHLY and CDR2 FYNNEI. The germline V and J ends were trimmed by 5 bases and 3 bases, with 13 bases remaining between them. This CDR3 has 14 residues. CDR3 sequence: CASSTHREDYGYTF. The CDR3 DNA sequence: TGTGCCAGCAGTACCCACAGGGAAGACTATGGCTACACCTTC.

The rearrangement uses TRBV5-1 and TRBJ2-2; TRBD2 matches 7 bases. This CDR3 comprises 17 residues. J was trimmed by 0 bases and V by 4 bases; bases with no gene match: 9. The V gene's germline CDR1 is SGHRS and CDR2 YFSETQ. DNA for the CDR3: TGCGCCAGCAGCGTGGAGGCTAGCGGAACGAACACCGGGGAGCTGTTTTTT. Translated, it gives CASSVEASGTNTGELFF.

The V gene is TRBV4-1, the J gene TRBJ2-1; TRBD1 agrees at 8 bases. Germline CDR1 reads MGHRA; CDR2 reads YSYEKL. V shed 5 bases, J shed 7 bases, and the junction held 4 bases outside the gene matches. The CDR3 is 13 residues long. CDR3 sequence: CASSSRTGNEQFF. Here the CDR3 DNA reads TGCGCCAGCAGCTCCCGGACAGGGAATGAGCAGTTCTTC.

J is TRBJ2-2 and V is TRBV29-1; 9 bases are shared with TRBD2. Looked up from germline, CDR1 is SQVTM and CDR2 is ANQGSEA. Trimming removed 7 bases from V and 0 bases from J; junction bases left unmatched: 12. The CDR3 loop spans 17 amino acids. This CDR3 is CSAETSGRHPNTGELFF. The CDR3 coding sequence is TGCAGCGCCGAGACTAGCGGAAGACACCCGAACACCGGGGAGCTGTTTTTT.

V is TRBV19 and J is TRBJ1-2; TRBD1 matches 8 bases. The germline V gene encodes CDR1 LNHDA and CDR2 SQIVND (reference sequence). This CDR3 contains 15 residues. J was trimmed by 7 bases and V by 4 bases; bases with no gene match: 11. CDR3 sequence reads: CASSTITTGAFGYTF. CDR3 bases: TGTGCCAGTAGTACTATCACGACAGGGGCCTTTGGCTACACCTTC.

The chain is built from TRBV7-9 and TRBJ1-1; TRBD1 matches at 8 bases. This CDR3 is 13 amino acids long. Germline loops: CDR1 SEHNR, CDR2 FQNEAQ (reference sequence). Losses at the gene ends were 7 bases for V and 5 bases for J; bases not matched to a gene: 6. CDR3 sequence: CASNIQGGTEAFF. The DNA for the CDR3 is TGTGCCAGCAACATACAGGGGGGAACTGAAGCTTTCTTT.

The chain couples TRBV19 to TRBJ1-4; D possibly corresponds to TRBD1 (5 bases). This CDR3 region has 14 residues. The V gene's germline CDR1 is LNHDA and CDR2 SQIVND (reference sequence). Trimming cost V 5 bases and J 8 bases, with 15 bases left between them. Written as DNA, the CDR3 is TGTGCCAGTAGTCGACTGGATGGGGCAGAAAAACTGTTTTTT. It translates to CASSRLDGAEKLFF.

The chain combines TRBV3-1 (or the pseudogene TRBV3-2) with TRBJ1-1; the D is unclear. CDR3 length: 13 residues. Trimming stripped 5 bases from V and 3 bases from J, with 10 bases between. The V gene's germline CDR1 is LGHDT and CDR2 YNNKEL (reference sequence). Written as DNA, the CDR3 is TGTGCCAGCAGCTTGGAGCGGGACACTGAAGCTTTCTTT. Translation: CASSLERDTEAFF.

The V and J genes are TRBV6-5 and TRBJ1-1; 7 bases match TRBD1. The germline V gene encodes CDR1 MNHEY and CDR2 SVGAGI. The CDR3 covers 14 residues. The V and J ends lost 6 bases and 3 bases, in that order; junction bases with no gene match: 7. In DNA, the CDR3 is TGTGCCAGCAGCAGGGCAGGGGGATACACTGAAGCTTTCTTT. It yields the protein CASSRAGGYTEAFF.

The rearrangement uses TRBV28 and TRBJ1-3; possible D gene TRBD1, 5 bases. Trimming shortened V by 4 bases and J by 4 bases, and 14 bases separated the two germline ends. This CDR3 has 15 amino acids. CDR1 and CDR2 (germline): MDHEN, SYDVKM. CDR3 nucleotides: TGTGCCAGCAGTTCGGGCGGGGCTGAAGGAAACACCATATATTTT. Its protein is CASSSGGAEGNTIYF. Using reference TRBV28 and TRBJ1-3 for the parts outside the CDR3, the full variable domain is DVKVTQSSRYLVKRTGEKVFLECVQDMDHENMFWYRQDPGLGLRLIYFSYDVKMKEKGDIPEGYSVSREKKERFSLILESASTNQTSMYLCASSSGGAEGNTIYFGEGSWLTVV.

This chain connects TRBV10-1 to TRBJ2-2; TRBD1 matches at 7 bases. V shed 0 bases and J 5 bases; nucleotides not matched to a gene: 3. CDR3 size: 15 residues. CDR1 WNHNN and CDR2 SYGVQD come from the germline V gene (reference sequence). CDR3 DNA: TGCGCCAGCAGTGAGTCCGGGACAGTAACCGGGGAGCTGTTTTTT. Its translation: CASSESGTVTGELFF.